A single sample gave rise to the 20 T cell receptor beta chains below, sequenced in a study of T cell responses to AZD1222 COVID-19 vaccine. Sequencing used immunoSEQ multiplex PCR; TCRdb keeps in-frame clones, though not all of them. The repertoire holds some 150,000 clones, with 80% to 90% as singletons. Sequencing was performed on peripheral blood, taken on day 0 of AZD1222 vaccination. The receptors stem from an adult in good health.

This clone was seen a single time. The chain employs TRBV28 and TRBJ2-4; possibly TRBD1 for D (6 bases). Germline V gives CDR1 MDHEN, CDR2 SYDVKM. V lost 4 bases to trimming and J lost 0 bases, with 19 bases between them. The CDR3 extends over 18 amino acids. The CDR3 nucleotides are TGTGCCAGCAGTTCGCTACTCCGGGACACATTAGCCAAAAACATTCAGTACTTC. It specifies CASSSLLRDTLAKNIQYF. Full variable domain (missing parts from reference TRBV28 and TRBJ2-4): DVKVTQSSRYLVKRTGEKVFLECVQDMDHENMFWYRQDPGLGLRLIYFSYDVKMKEKGDIPEGYSVSREKKERFSLILESASTNQTSMYLCASSSLLRDTLAKNIQYFGAGTRLSVL.

The chain recombines TRBV19 with TRBJ2-2; D remains unclear. The V end was cut by 3 bases, the J end by 6 bases, with 17 bases between. Germline CDR1 is LNHDA and CDR2 is SQIVND (reference sequence). The CDR3 has 16 amino acids. The CDR3 coding sequence is TGTGCCAGTAGTATTGGGGATTTAGGGCGAGCCGGGGAGCTGTTTTTT. This sequence encodes CASSIGDLGRAGELFF.

The V call is TRBV12-5, the J call TRBJ1-5, with D tentatively TRBD1 (5 bases). The V gene's germline CDR1 is LGHNT and CDR2 FRNRAP. The length of the CDR3 is 15 residues. V lost 6 bases, J lost 2 bases, and 14 bases lay in between. CDR3 loop: CASGLGALGNQPQHF. The CDR3 region has the DNA TGTGCTAGTGGCCTAGGGGCACTCGGCAATCAGCCCCAGCATTTT.

The DNA of the CDR3 is TGCGCCAGCAGAGAGACGGGGACAGTCACTGAAGCTTTCTTT. Amino acid sequence: CASRETGTVTEAFF. The chain is built from TRBV10-2 and TRBJ1-1; 7 bases match TRBD1. V dropped 6 bases and J dropped 4; count of bases not matched to a gene: 8. There are 14 residues in the CDR3. Germline V gene lookup returns CDR1 WSHSY and CDR2 SAAADI.

The genes are TRBV3-1 (or the pseudogene TRBV3-2) and TRBJ1-5; a weak D match, TRBD1 (5 bases). Germline V gene sequence: CDR1 LGHDT, CDR2 YNNKEL (reference sequence). The CDR3 totals 12 residues. V gave up 1 base and J gave up 11 bases, with 9 bases separating them. In nucleotides, the CDR3 is TGTGCCAGCAGCCAAGGAGGGGCGTCCCAGCATTTT. This encodes CASSQGGASQHF.

The chain links TRBV27 to TRBJ1-6, with 8 positions matching TRBD1. The trim removed 5 bases at V and 7 bases at J, leaving 7 bases unmatched. Looked up from germline, CDR1 is MNHEY and CDR2 is SMNVEV (reference sequence). The CDR3 is 15 amino acids. The CDR3 reads CASSPLRTGNSPLHF. The CDR3 DNA is TGTGCCAGCAGTCCCCTCCGGACAGGGAATTCACCCCTCCACTTT.

This chain links TRBV12-3 or TRBV12-4 with TRBJ2-4, with D possibly TRBD1 on 5 matching bases. Trimming pared 5 bases from V and 9 bases from J, leaving 14 bases between. The CDR3 has 13 residues. Here the CDR3 reads CASSPGPGAIQYF. CDR3 DNA sequence: TGTGCCAGCAGTCCCGGCCCTGGGGCCATTCAGTACTTC.

V usage is TRBV28 and J usage is TRBJ1-2, with unresolved D. Between the trimmed V and J ends, which lost 5 bases and 7 bases, there was a span of 14 bases. The CDR3 is made up of 13 amino acids. Germline V gives CDR1 MDHEN, CDR2 SYDVKM. Here the CDR3 reads CASSGGGRVGYTF. The CDR3 DNA follows: TGTGCCAGCAGTGGAGGTGGGCGGGTTGGCTACACCTTC.

This chain joins TRBV3-1 (or the pseudogene TRBV3-2) and TRBJ2-2; a weak D match, TRBD1 (5 bases). V lost 0 bases and J 5 bases, leaving 10 bases between the germline ends. The germline V gene has CDR1 LGHDT and CDR2 YNNKEL (reference sequence). The CDR3 contains 15 residues. CDR3 coding DNA: TGTGCCAGCAGCCAAGACAGGGTGGTAACCGGGGAGCTGTTTTTT. This codes for CASSQDRVVTGELFF.

V gene TRBV6-5 combines with J gene TRBJ2-1, with 7 bases matching TRBD2. The CDR3 extends over 14 amino acids. Germline V CDR1 and CDR2: MNHEY, SVGAGI. After removal of 8 bases from V and 2 bases from J, the junction contained 6 bases not matched to a gene. As DNA, the CDR3 is TGTGCCAGCGCCCCTAGCGGAGCCTACAATGAGCAGTTCTTC. This sequence encodes CASAPSGAYNEQFF.

The rearrangement links TRBV4-1 to TRBJ2-1; D not resolved. Germline loops: CDR1 MGHRA, CDR2 YSYEKL. The length of the CDR3 is 13 residues. The V end lost 1 base, the J end lost 7 bases, and 8 bases lay between the germline ends. The CDR3 region is CASSQVGMNEQFF. The CDR3 coding sequence is TGCGCCAGCAGCCAAGTTGGCATGAATGAGCAGTTCTTC.

This clone has a single count. V and J are TRBV28 and TRBJ2-1, with 9 bases lining up with TRBD1. From germline, CDR1 is MDHEN and CDR2 SYDVKM. The CDR3 sequence is 14 residues long. Trimming took 4 bases from V and 9 from J; bases not matched to a gene: 7. The CDR3 sequence is CASSSGTGWTEQFF. In DNA form, the CDR3 reads TGTGCCAGCAGTTCCGGGACAGGGTGGACTGAGCAGTTCTTC.

The gene calls are TRBV12-5 and TRBJ1-1; 9 bases are shared with TRBD1. V trimming: 6 bases; J trimming: 6 bases; junction bases outside the gene matches: 11. CDR3 length: 15 residues. The germline V gene encodes CDR1 LGHNT and CDR2 FRNRAP. CDR3 sequence (DNA): TGTGCTAGTGGCGCCGGACAGGGGTCAGATTCTGAAGCTTTCTTT. Translation: CASGAGQGSDSEAFF.

CDR3 sequence (DNA): TGCGCCAGCAGCTTGGAAGGCTGGTCCGGGGAGCTGTTTTTT. It translates to CASSLEGWSGELFF. The V and J genes are TRBV5-1 and TRBJ2-2; D is unclear. The CDR3 has 14 amino acids. Trimming left V 0 bases short and J 6 bases short, with 9 bases between. Germline V gives CDR1 SGHRS, CDR2 YFSETQ.

J is TRBJ2-7 and V is TRBV2, with 8 bases that match TRBD2. The CDR3 loop spans 14 amino acids. Germline CDR1 SNHLY, CDR2 FYNNEI. V lost 6 bases to trimming and J lost 0 bases; unmatched junction nucleotides: 4. CDR3 nucleotides: TGTGCCAGCAGGCAAGCGGGGGTCTCCTACGAGCAGTACTTC. This translates into CASRQAGVSYEQYF.

This clone was picked up one time. V usage is TRBV3-1 (or the pseudogene TRBV3-2) and J usage is TRBJ2-5; tentative D call: TRBD1 (5 bases). CDR3 length: 14 residues. CDR1 and CDR2 (germline): LGHDT, YNNKEL (reference sequence). Trimming took off 4 bases at V and 6 bases at J, with 15 bases between the two ends. The DNA of the CDR3 is TGTGCCAGCAGCCCTGACAGAGTCCCGAAGACCCAGTACTTC. Translating it yields CASSPDRVPKTQYF.

The chain is built from TRBV13 and TRBJ1-1; D uncertain. Trimming pared 5 bases from V and 0 bases from J, leaving 7 bases between. Germline CDR1 PRHDT, CDR2 FYEKMQ (reference sequence). CDR3 size: 13 residues. The CDR3 nucleotides are TGTGCCAGCAGCACCCGGGTGAACACTGAAGCTTTCTTT. Amino acid sequence: CASSTRVNTEAFF.

The CDR3 DNA reads as TGTGCCAGCTCGAGGGGAGATGGTTACAATGAGCAGTTCTTC. As protein: CASSRGDGYNEQFF. The genes are TRBV18 and TRBJ2-1; D tentatively reads TRBD1 or TRBD2 (5 bases each). V lost 6 bases, J lost 4 bases, and 13 bases lay in between. Germline V CDR1 and CDR2: KGHSH, LQKENI. The CDR3 has 14 amino acids.

The V and J genes are TRBV14 and TRBJ1-4, with unresolved D. The CDR3 is made up of 17 amino acids. The V gene's germline CDR1 is SGHDN and CDR2 FVKESK. Trimming removed 4 bases at V and 0 bases at J, with 15 bases between. In nucleotides, the CDR3 is TGTGCCAGCAGCCTGGACGTCTTGGGAGCAACTAATGAAAAACTGTTTTTT. As protein: CASSLDVLGATNEKLFF. The variable domain in full, with the rest retrieved from reference TRBV14 and TRBJ1-4, is EAGVTQFPSHSVIEKGQTVTLRCDPISGHDNLYWYRRVMGKEIKFLLHFVKESKQDESGMPNNRFLAERTGGTYSTLKVQPAELEDSGVYFCASSLDVLGATNEKLFFGSGTQLSVL.

This chain joins TRBV2 and TRBJ1-3, with a possible D match to TRBD1 (5 bases). The length of the CDR3 is 16 residues. Between the trimmed V and J ends, which lost 6 bases and 0 bases, there was a span of 15 bases. Per the germline V gene, CDR1 is SNHLY and CDR2 is FYNNEI. CDR3 sequence reads: CASRTSRVDSGNTIYF. For the CDR3, the DNA is TGTGCCAGCAGGACCTCCAGGGTAGACTCTGGAAACACCATATATTTT.